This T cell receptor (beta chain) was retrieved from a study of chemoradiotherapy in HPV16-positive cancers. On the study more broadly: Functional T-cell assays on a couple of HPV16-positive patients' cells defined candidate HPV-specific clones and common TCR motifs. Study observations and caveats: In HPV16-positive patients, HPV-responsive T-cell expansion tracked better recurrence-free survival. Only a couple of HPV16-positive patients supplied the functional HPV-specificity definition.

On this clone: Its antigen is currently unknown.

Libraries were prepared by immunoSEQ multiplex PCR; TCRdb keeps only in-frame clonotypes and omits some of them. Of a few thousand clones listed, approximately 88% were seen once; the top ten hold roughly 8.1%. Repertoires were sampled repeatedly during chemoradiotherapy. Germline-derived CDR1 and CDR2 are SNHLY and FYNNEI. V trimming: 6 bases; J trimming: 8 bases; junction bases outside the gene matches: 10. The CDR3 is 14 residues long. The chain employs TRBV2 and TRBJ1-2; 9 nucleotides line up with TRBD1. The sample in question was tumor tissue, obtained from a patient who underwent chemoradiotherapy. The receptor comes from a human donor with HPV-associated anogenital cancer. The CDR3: CASSPGTGKAGYTF. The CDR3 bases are TGTGCCAGCAGCCCCGGGACAGGGAAAGCGGGCTACACCTTC.